Shown below are 25 T cell receptor beta chains from a single sample sequenced in a study of blood T cell repertoires in COVID-19. The data were produced by immunoSEQ multiplex PCR, yet TCRdb's version contains in-frame clones alone and is incomplete. The sample includes 150,000 to 200,000 clones, around nine tenths of them seen just once. Sequenced sample: peripheral blood. Receptor source: a human donor in a cohort sampled during active COVID-19.

The rearrangement uses TRBV7-2 and TRBJ2-7; tentatively, D is TRBD2 (5 bases). The CDR3 has 15 residues. V lost 4 bases to trimming and J lost 5 bases, with 18 bases between them. Germline CDR1 and CDR2: SGHTA and FQGNSA. CDR3 nucleotides: TGTGCCAGCAGCTCCAATGGACTGAGGGCCAACGAGCAGTACTTC. Translating it yields CASSSNGLRANEQYF.

This clone was detected once. The rearrangement joins TRBV3-1 (or the pseudogene TRBV3-2) to TRBJ2-1, with 10 nucleotides matching TRBD2. The ends lost 4 bases at V and 6 bases at J; junction bases unmatched: 9. The CDR3 is 16 amino acids. The germline CDR1 and CDR2 sequences are LGHDT and YNNKEL (reference sequence). The CDR3 sequence is CASSRILAGTLNEQFF. In DNA, the CDR3 is TGTGCCAGCAGCCGCATACTAGCGGGAACCCTCAATGAGCAGTTCTTC.

The chain uses TRBV24-1 and TRBJ1-4; tentative D call: TRBD1 (6 bases). This CDR3 comprises 15 residues. Germline V gene sequence: CDR1 KGHDR, CDR2 SFDVKD. Trimming stripped 4 bases from V and 6 bases from J, with 14 bases between. As DNA, the CDR3 is TGTGCCACCAGTGACAACAGGGTGGGGGATGAAAAACTGTTTTTT. As protein: CATSDNRVGDEKLFF.

This chain joins TRBV27 and TRBJ1-5; TRBD1 matches at 9 bases. The germline V gene encodes CDR1 MNHEY and CDR2 SMNVEV (reference sequence). The CDR3 spans 17 residues. J gave up 4 bases and V 5 bases, and 12 bases lay outside the gene matches. This CDR3 reads CASSQSGQGKWNQPQHF. The CDR3 DNA reads TGTGCCAGCAGTCAATCGGGACAGGGTAAATGGAATCAGCCCCAGCATTTT.

The chain combines TRBV7-2 with TRBJ2-6; 7 positions agree with TRBD1. J gave up 4 bases and V 1 base, and 4 bases lay outside the gene matches. CDR3 length: 16 residues. The germline V gene has CDR1 SGHTA and CDR2 FQGNSA. DNA for the CDR3: TGTGCCAGCAGCTTAGAGGGGGCGGCGGGGGCCAACGTCCTGACTTTC. Protein product: CASSLEGAAGANVLTF.

J is TRBJ1-5 and V is TRBV28, with D possibly being TRBD1 (5 bases). Germline V lookup: CDR1 MDHEN, CDR2 SYDVKM. Trimming stripped 3 bases from V and 0 bases from J, with 15 bases between. The CDR3 runs to 17 residues. The CDR3 spells CASSFPQGLNSNQPQHF. The CDR3 nucleotides read TGTGCCAGCAGTTTTCCTCAGGGACTAAATAGCAATCAGCCCCAGCATTTT.

About this clone: The junction departs from germline at one end; a sequencing error may be responsible. The chain joins TRBV6-5 to TRBJ2-7; TRBD2 agrees at 8 bases. Looked up from germline, CDR1 is MNHEY and CDR2 is SVGAGI. The CDR3 loop spans 15 amino acids. The CDR3 bases are TGTGCCAGCAGTTCCCCTTCGGGACTAGGCTACAAGCAGTACTTC. Residues: CASSSPSGLGYKQYF.

The J gene is TRBJ2-1, the V gene TRBV19, with TRBD2 matching 9 bases. This CDR3 is built from 15 residues. Germline V CDR1 and CDR2: LNHDA, SQIVND (reference sequence). Losses at the gene ends were 2 bases for V and 9 bases for J; bases not matched to a gene: 8. CDR3 DNA sequence: TGTGCCAGTAGTATATATAGCGGGAGTAGGGGTGAGCAGTTCTTC. It translates to CASSIYSGSRGEQFF.

V usage is TRBV2 and J usage is TRBJ2-7; tentative D call: TRBD1 (6 bases). Germline assignment: CDR1 SNHLY and CDR2 FYNNEI. Trimming pared 5 bases from V and 2 bases from J, leaving 13 bases between. This CDR3 is 14 amino acids long. The CDR3 DNA follows: TGTGCCAGCAGTTCAACCAGGGGAACCTACGAGCAGTACTTC. Translating it yields CASSSTRGTYEQYF.

The V call is TRBV2, the J call TRBJ2-2, with D possibly TRBD1 on 5 matching bases. This CDR3 contains 15 residues. CDR1 and CDR2 from the germline V gene are SNHLY and FYNNEI. V lost 4 bases and J 4 bases, leaving 13 bases between the germline ends. The CDR3 reads CASSVVRVVTGELFF. CDR3 in DNA: TGTGCCAGCAGTGTAGTCAGGGTGGTCACCGGGGAGCTGTTTTTT.

In regard to this clone: The sample contains more than one DNA sequence encoding this CDR3. The V call is TRBV9, the J call TRBJ2-5; TRBD2 is a possible D gene (5 bases). The V end lost 4 bases, the J end lost 2 bases, and 9 bases lay between the germline ends. The CDR3 sequence is 13 residues long. CDR1 is SGDLS and CDR2 is YYNGEE in the germline V gene. CDR3: CASSPGSQETQYF. CDR3 sequence (DNA): TGTGCCAGCAGCCCGGGGTCACAAGAGACCCAGTACTTC.

CDR3 in DNA: TGCAGTGCTAGTCACACAGGGGCTGGGGCCAACGTCCTGACTTTC. Encoded protein: CSASHTGAGANVLTF. The genes are TRBV20-1 and TRBJ2-6; TRBD1 agrees at 7 bases. V shed 3 bases, J shed 2 bases, and the junction held 4 bases outside the gene matches. CDR3 length: 15 residues. CDR1 is DFQATT, CDR2 SNEGSKA, per germline (reference sequence).

This clone was observed a handful of times. The CDR3 here is CAWSSQETQYF. In nucleotides, the CDR3 is TGTGCCTGGAGTTCACAAGAGACCCAGTACTTC. The rearrangement uses TRBV30 and TRBJ2-5; D remains unclear. From germline, CDR1 is GTSNPN and CDR2 SVGIG (reference sequence). With 2 bases removed from V and 2 bases from J, the gap between germline ends came to 3 bases. This CDR3 is built from 11 residues.

The gene calls are TRBV9 and TRBJ2-6; D unresolved. With 1 base removed from V and 0 bases from J, the gap between germline ends came to 20 bases. Germline CDR1 SGDLS, CDR2 YYNGEE. This CDR3 spans 20 amino acids. CDR3 in amino acids: CASSVSIGLRSSSGANVLTF. The DNA of the CDR3 is TGTGCCAGCAGCGTAAGTATTGGGCTCCGAAGCTCCTCTGGGGCCAACGTCCTGACTTTC.

The chain is built from TRBV4-3 and TRBJ1-4; D gene unclear. This CDR3 region has 15 residues. Looked up from germline, CDR1 is LGHNA and CDR2 is YSLEER. The germline V and J ends were trimmed by 2 bases and 0 bases, with 7 bases remaining between them. CDR3 protein: CASSQTQATNEKLFF. The DNA of the CDR3 is TGCGCCAGCAGCCAAACCCAGGCAACTAATGAAAAACTGTTTTTT.

This clone was recorded once. The chain carries TRBV6-5 and TRBJ2-7; possible D gene TRBD2, 6 bases. The CDR3 totals 14 residues. From germline, CDR1 is MNHEY and CDR2 SVGAGI. V was clipped by 6 bases and J by 6 bases, with 18 bases between them. In DNA, the CDR3 is TGTGCCAGCAGGAAGGAAGGACTTAGCGGCGAGCAGTACTTC. Translation gives CASRKEGLSGEQYF.

The V gene is TRBV7-2, the J gene TRBJ2-5, with D unclear. Looked up from germline, CDR1 is SGHTA and CDR2 is FQGNSA. Trimming shortened V by 5 bases and J by 4 bases, and 11 bases separated the two germline ends. The CDR3 is 13 residues long. The CDR3 protein is CASSPGSGETQYF. The CDR3 bases are TGTGCCAGCAGCCCAGGATCAGGAGAGACCCAGTACTTC.

V is TRBV29-1 and J is TRBJ2-7; a weak D match, TRBD1 (6 bases). Germline loops: CDR1 SQVTM, CDR2 ANQGSEA. The CDR3 has 12 residues. V was trimmed by 1 base and J by 13 bases, leaving 17 bases between them. CDR3 protein: CSVEGEGGPTYF. The CDR3 DNA follows: TGCAGCGTTGAAGGCGAAGGGGGTCCCACTTACTTC.

This chain joins TRBV28 and TRBJ2-7, with 8 bases aligning to TRBD2. There are 13 residues in the CDR3. J lost 3 bases, V lost 5 bases, and 3 bases had no gene match. CDR1 and CDR2 (germline): MDHEN, SYDVKM. The DNA of the CDR3 is TGTGCCAGCAGTCGGGAGGGGGGCTACGAGCAGTACTTC. This translates into CASSREGGYEQYF.

The chain couples TRBV4-1 to TRBJ2-3, with 12 bases that match TRBD2. CDR1 and CDR2 from the germline V gene are MGHRA and YSYEKL. V trimming: 2 bases; J trimming: 4 bases; junction bases outside the gene matches: 13. CDR3 size: 19 residues. The CDR3 coding sequence is TGCGCCAGCAGCCAACCAGGGGCTAGCGGGAGGGCCAGCTCAGATACGCAGTATTTT. Protein sequence: CASSQPGASGRASSDTQYF.

This clone was picked up a small number of times. The chain combines TRBV7-2 with TRBJ1-1, with no clear D. Trimming stripped 7 bases from V and 0 bases from J, with 9 bases between. Germline V gene sequence: CDR1 SGHTA, CDR2 FQGNSA. This CDR3 has 13 amino acids. The CDR3 region is CASTPLLNTEAFF. CDR3 coding DNA: TGTGCCAGCACCCCCCTATTGAACACTGAAGCTTTCTTT.

CDR3 region: CASSPSGQGNEQYF. The CDR3 nucleotides read TGTGCCAGCTCACCGTCGGGACAGGGGAACGAGCAGTACTTC. The chain uses TRBV18 and TRBJ2-7; TRBD1 matches 10 bases. V was pared by 3 bases and J by 5 bases, with 4 bases of the junction left unmatched. The CDR3 loop spans 14 amino acids. Germline V gene data show CDR1 as KGHSH and CDR2 as LQKENI.

V gene TRBV2 combines with J gene TRBJ1-2; D remains ambiguous. The germline gives CDR1 SNHLY, CDR2 FYNNEI. Trimming took 6 bases from V and 3 from J, leaving 11 bases between them. CDR3 length: 13 amino acids. In DNA form, the CDR3 reads TGTGCCAGCAGCACCCAACAAGACTATGGCTACACCTTC. It codes for CASSTQQDYGYTF. Based on the CDR3 plus reference TRBV2 and TRBJ1-2, the full variable domain is EPEVTQTPSHQVTQMGQEVILRCVPISNHLYFYWYRQILGQKVEFLVSFYNNEISEKSEIFDDQFSVERPDGSNFTLKIRSTKLEDSAMYFCASSTQQDYGYTFGSGTRLTVV.

This chain uses TRBV6-6 with TRBJ1-4; TRBD1 aligns across 9 bases. Unmatched junction bases numbered 7, after V lost 7 bases and J lost 7 bases. CDR3 size: 14 residues. CDR1 and CDR2 (germline): MNHNY, SVGAGI (reference sequence). The CDR3 nucleotides are TGTGCCAGCATAGGACAGGGGATGGGTGAAAAACTGTTTTTT. Its translation: CASIGQGMGEKLFF.

The chain is built from TRBV7-6 and TRBJ2-2, with D possibly matching TRBD1 (5 bases). The V gene's germline CDR1 is SGHVS and CDR2 FNYEAQ. The germline V and J ends were trimmed by 1 base and 9 bases, with 12 bases remaining between them. The CDR3 is made up of 14 amino acids. The CDR3 here is CASSLVGQGWELFF. DNA of the CDR3: TGTGCCAGCAGCTTAGTAGGCCAGGGATGGGAGCTGTTTTTT. Based on the CDR3 plus reference TRBV7-6 and TRBJ2-2, the full variable domain is GAGVSQSPRYKVTKRGQDVALRCDPISGHVSLYWYRQALGQGPEFLTYFNYEAQQDKSGLPNDRFSAERPEGSISTLTIQRTEQRDSAMYRCASSLVGQGWELFFGEGSRLTVL.